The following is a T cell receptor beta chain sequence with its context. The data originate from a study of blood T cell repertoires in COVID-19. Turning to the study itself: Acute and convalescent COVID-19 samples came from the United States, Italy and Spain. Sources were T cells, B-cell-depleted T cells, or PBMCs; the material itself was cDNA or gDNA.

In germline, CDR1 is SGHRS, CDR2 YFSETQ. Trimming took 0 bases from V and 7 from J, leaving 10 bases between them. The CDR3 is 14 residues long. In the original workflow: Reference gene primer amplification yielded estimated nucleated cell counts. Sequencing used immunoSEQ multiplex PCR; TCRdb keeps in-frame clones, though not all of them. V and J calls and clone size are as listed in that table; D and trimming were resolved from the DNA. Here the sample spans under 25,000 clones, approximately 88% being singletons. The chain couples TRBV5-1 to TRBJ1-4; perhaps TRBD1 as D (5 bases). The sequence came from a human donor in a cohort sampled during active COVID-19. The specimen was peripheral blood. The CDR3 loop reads CASSLAWGGEKLFF. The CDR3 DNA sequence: TGCGCCAGCAGCTTGGCCTGGGGCGGTGAAAAACTGTTTTTT.